The 15 T cell receptor beta chains below all came from one sample that was sequenced in a study of beta chain features in type 1 diabetes. Expressed TCRB transcripts were sequenced because the entire RNA isolate underwent reverse transcription. TCRdb's copy holds only in-frame clones and misses some; the assay was immunoSEQ multiplex PCR. The profile covers hundreds of thousands of clones, with about 30% appearing a single time and about 0.06% taken by the ten largest. Sample: naive CD4+ T cells from blood. The source of these receptors is a man aged 18 to 35 in good health.

This clone appeared a few times. The chain employs TRBV5-1 and TRBJ2-1; possible D gene TRBD1, 5 bases. Trimming took 0 bases from V and 3 from J, leaving 10 bases between them. The CDR3 covers 15 residues. Germline CDR1 is SGHRS and CDR2 is YFSETQ. CDR3 in amino acids: CASSLEGPRYNEQFF. Written as DNA, the CDR3 is TGCGCCAGCAGCTTGGAGGGGCCCCGCTACAATGAGCAGTTCTTC.

This clone came up a few times. V is TRBV7-9 and J is TRBJ2-7; 7 bases are shared with TRBD1. V gave up 5 bases and J gave up 5 bases; unmatched junction bases: 12. CDR1 is SEHNR and CDR2 is FQNEAQ in the germline V gene (reference sequence). CDR3 size: 15 residues. CDR3 bases: TGTGCCAGCAGCGAGAGGACAGGACCCCCGGACGAGCAGTACTTC. Translating gives CASSERTGPPDEQYF. Complete variable domain (other parts from reference TRBV7-9 and TRBJ2-7): DTGVSQNPRHKITKRGQNVTFRCDPISEHNRLYWYRQTLGQGPEFLTYFQNEAQLEKSRLLSDRFSAERPKGSFSTLEIQRTEQGDSAMYLCASSERTGPPDEQYFGPGTRLTVT.

V usage is TRBV4-3 and J usage is TRBJ2-3, with 7 bases lining up with TRBD1. Germline-derived CDR1 and CDR2 are LGHNA and YSLEER. CDR3 size: 13 residues. The J segment lost 8 bases and the V segment lost 0 bases, leaving 2 bases of the junction unmatched. This CDR3 reads CASSQETGTTQYF. As DNA, the CDR3 is TGCGCCAGCAGCCAAGAGACAGGGACTACGCAGTATTTT.

The chain combines TRBV6-6 with TRBJ2-7; no clear D. The CDR3 spans 14 residues. Trimming left V 0 bases short and J 4 bases short, with 10 bases between. The V gene's germline CDR1 is MNHNY and CDR2 SVGAGI (reference sequence). The CDR3 coding sequence is TGTGCCAGCAGTTACTCTTCGCAGGCGTACGAGCAGTACTTC. Amino acid sequence: CASSYSSQAYEQYF.

This chain uses TRBV30 with TRBJ2-1; 9 positions agree with TRBD1. The trim removed 2 bases at V and 6 bases at J, leaving 17 bases unmatched. The CDR3 runs to 18 residues. Per the germline V gene, CDR1 is GTSNPN and CDR2 is SVGIG (reference sequence). This CDR3 is CAWSRDREFYYRINEQFF. In nucleotides, the CDR3 is TGTGCCTGGAGTCGGGACAGGGAATTTTACTACCGGATCAATGAGCAGTTCTTC.

The gene calls are TRBV5-5 and TRBJ2-3; D uncertain. Per the germline V gene, CDR1 is SGHKS and CDR2 is YYEKEE (reference sequence). V lost 2 bases, J lost 4 bases, and 8 bases lay in between. The CDR3 loop spans 13 amino acids. This CDR3 is CASSLATPDTQYF. The CDR3 nucleotides are TGTGCCAGCAGCTTAGCTACCCCAGATACGCAGTATTTT.

This clone showed up just a few times. The rearrangement joins TRBV10-3 to TRBJ2-5, with 7 bases lining up with TRBD1. V was clipped by 5 bases and J by 0 bases; unmatched bases: 3. Looked up from germline, CDR1 is ENHRY and CDR2 is SYGVKD. The CDR3 contains 14 residues. The CDR3 region has the DNA TGTGCCATCAGTTTGACAGGGTACCAAGAGACCCAGTACTTC. Encoded protein: CAISLTGYQETQYF.

This rearrangement joins TRBV7-9 to TRBJ2-5, with D maybe TRBD2 (5 bases). Trimming shortened V by 3 bases and J by 1 base, and 6 bases separated the two germline ends. The CDR3 has 13 amino acids. The germline gives CDR1 SEHNR, CDR2 FQNEAQ (reference sequence). CDR3 sequence (DNA): TGTGCCAGCAGCTTCACTAGCCAAGAGACCCAGTACTTC. Residues: CASSFTSQETQYF.

The genes are TRBV7-9 and TRBJ2-1; 9 bases align to TRBD2. V was clipped by 6 bases and J by 3 bases; unmatched bases: 6. The CDR3 sequence is 15 residues long. Per germline, CDR1 SEHNR and CDR2 FQNEAQ (reference sequence). CDR3 in DNA: TGTGCCAGCAGTTGGGGACTAGCAGTCTACAATGAGCAGTTCTTC. Protein product: CASSWGLAVYNEQFF.

This clone appeared a few times. J is TRBJ1-4 and V is TRBV7-2; D call uncertain. This CDR3 spans 13 amino acids. CDR1 is SGHTA, CDR2 FQGNSA, per germline. The V end lost 1 base, the J end lost 8 bases, and 8 bases lay between the germline ends. CDR3 DNA sequence: TGTGCCAGCAGCTTAGTCCCCCGAGAAAAACTGTTTTTT. It encodes CASSLVPREKLFF. Full variable domain (missing parts from reference TRBV7-2 and TRBJ1-4): GAGVSQSPSNKVTEKGKDVELRCDPISGHTALYWYRQSLGQGLEFLIYFQGNSAPDKSGLPSDRFSAERTGGSVSTLTIQRTQQEDSAVYLCASSLVPREKLFFGSGTQLSVL.

The CDR3 here is CSASGGRSSYNEQFF. The CDR3 DNA is TGCAGCGCCTCCGGGGGGAGAAGCTCCTACAATGAGCAGTTCTTC. The V gene is TRBV29-1, the J gene TRBJ2-1; 7 bases are shared with TRBD2. V shed 7 bases, J shed 0 bases, and the junction held 9 bases outside the gene matches. The CDR3 consists of 15 residues. CDR1 and CDR2 (germline): SQVTM, ANQGSEA.

This clone was seen more than once but under ten times. The CDR3 protein is CASSQDLRWDGYTF. CDR3 DNA: TGTGCCAGCAGCCAAGACCTACGGTGGGACGGCTACACCTTC. The chain employs TRBV5-4 and TRBJ1-2, with D perhaps TRBD1 (5 bases). With 4 bases removed from V and 8 bases from J, the gap between germline ends came to 18 bases. Germline V CDR1 and CDR2: SGHNT, YYREEE (reference sequence). There are 14 residues in the CDR3.

This clone has only a few counts. The chain combines TRBV30 with TRBJ1-2, with 7 bases aligning to TRBD1. CDR1 GTSNPN and CDR2 SVGIG come from the germline V gene (reference sequence). CDR3 length: 13 amino acids. V shed 5 bases and J 6 bases; nucleotides not matched to a gene: 9. The CDR3 loop is CAWATGTVHGYTF. The CDR3 DNA reads TGTGCCTGGGCTACCGGGACAGTCCATGGCTACACCTTC.

This clone has more than one count but fewer than ten. This chain links TRBV6-6 with TRBJ2-1; D might be TRBD2 (7 bases). The germline V gene encodes CDR1 MNHNY and CDR2 SVGAGI (reference sequence). The CDR3 runs 16 residues. The germline V and J ends were trimmed by 3 bases and 5 bases, with 17 bases remaining between them. DNA of the CDR3: TGTGCCAGCAGTTATTTCGGGGGGCGCATGGACAATGAGCAGTTCTTC. Translating gives CASSYFGGRMDNEQFF.

This chain uses TRBV28 with TRBJ1-2, with D hard to call. Trimming removed 5 bases at V and 7 bases at J, with 11 bases between. The germline CDR1 and CDR2 sequences are MDHEN and SYDVKM. The length of the CDR3 is 12 residues. CDR3 region: CASSKRPGGYTF. CDR3 bases: TGTGCCAGCAGTAAACGGCCTGGTGGCTACACCTTC.